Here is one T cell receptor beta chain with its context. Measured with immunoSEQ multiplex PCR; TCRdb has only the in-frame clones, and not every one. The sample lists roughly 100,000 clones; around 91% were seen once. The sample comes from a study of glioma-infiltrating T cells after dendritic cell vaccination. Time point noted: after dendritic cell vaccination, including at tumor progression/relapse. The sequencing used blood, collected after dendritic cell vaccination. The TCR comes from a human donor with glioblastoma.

The CDR3 is CASQGVDTGELFF. CDR3 coding DNA: TGTGCCAGCCAGGGGGTGGACACCGGGGAGCTGTTTTTT. The V and J genes are TRBV18 and TRBJ2-2, with TRBD1 matching over 7 bases. The germline gives CDR1 KGHSH, CDR2 LQKENI. J was trimmed by 3 bases and V by 8 bases; bases with no gene match: 3. The CDR3 has 13 residues.